This passage covers 14 T cell receptor beta chains from one sample sequenced in a study of cytomegalovirus exposure and HLA in healthy donors. Both 60 Vbeta primers and 13 Jbeta primers went into the PCR. Method: immunoSEQ multiplex PCR; TCRdb's copy keeps in-frame clones and lacks some. Among 150,000 to 180,000 clones listed, roughly 77% were seen once. The specimen was PBMCs. These receptors were collected from a man aged 30 to 45 in good health and CMV-seropositive.

The count of this clone is one. The rearrangement uses TRBV6-5 and TRBJ1-2, with 11 bases matching TRBD1. J lost 8 bases, V lost 2 bases, and 1 base had no gene match. This CDR3 has 13 amino acids. Per the germline V gene, CDR1 is MNHEY and CDR2 is SVGAGI. The CDR3 protein is CASSYGQGAGYTF. CDR3 nucleotide sequence: TGTGCCAGCAGTTACGGACAGGGGGCCGGCTACACCTTC.

The V and J genes are TRBV27 and TRBJ2-1, with D perhaps TRBD2 (5 bases). CDR3 size: 14 residues. V lost 6 bases and J lost 6, with 15 bases in between. CDR1 and CDR2 (germline): MNHEY, SMNVEV (reference sequence). As DNA, the CDR3 is TGTGCCAGCAGCAACTGGGTAGCGATCAATGAGCAGTTCTTC. This encodes CASSNWVAINEQFF.

CDR3 residues: CASAPTGTGNYGYTF. The CDR3 nucleotides are TGTGCCAGCGCCCCGACCGGGACAGGGAACTATGGCTACACCTTC. This chain connects TRBV7-3 to TRBJ1-2; TRBD1 agrees at 9 bases. Germline values: CDR1 SGHTA, CDR2 FQGTGA. The ends lost 8 bases at V and 2 bases at J; junction bases unmatched: 9. The CDR3 has 15 amino acids.

The rearrangement uses TRBV4-1 and TRBJ2-3; D may be TRBD1 (8 bases). There are 19 residues in the CDR3. Trimming removed 1 base from V and 1 base from J, with 21 bases in between. Germline V gives CDR1 MGHRA, CDR2 YSYEKL. DNA of the CDR3: TGCGCCAGCAGCCAAGGTTTACAGGGGGGGGTGATTGGCACAGATACGCAGTATTTT. It translates to CASSQGLQGGVIGTDTQYF.

The genes are TRBV4-3 and TRBJ1-3, with D perhaps TRBD1 (5 bases). Trimming left V 0 bases short and J 5 bases short, with 11 bases between. Germline CDR1 reads LGHNA; CDR2 reads YSLEER. The CDR3 has 15 residues. The CDR3 reads CASSQDTGVRNTIYF. CDR3 DNA: TGCGCCAGCAGCCAAGATACGGGGGTTCGAAACACCATATATTTT.

The J gene is TRBJ2-5, the V gene TRBV5-4; D possibly corresponds to TRBD2 (6 bases). The CDR3 covers 13 residues. The V gene's germline CDR1 is SGHNT and CDR2 YYREEE (reference sequence). The germline V and J ends were trimmed by 4 bases and 5 bases, with 12 bases remaining between them. CDR3 in amino acids: CASSMGGEETQYF. The CDR3 DNA follows: TGTGCCAGCAGCATGGGAGGCGAGGAGACCCAGTACTTC.

This chain joins TRBV4-3 and TRBJ2-5; D is unclear. The CDR3 has 14 residues. Germline loops: CDR1 LGHNA, CDR2 YSLEER. Deletions cut 0 bases from V and 5 bases from J, with 10 bases between. CDR3 protein: CASSQDLGQETQYF. The DNA of the CDR3 is TGCGCCAGCAGCCAAGATCTGGGCCAGGAGACCCAGTACTTC.

In the case of this clone: This sample also contains other DNA sequences that code for the same CDR3. The V call is TRBV14, the J call TRBJ1-1; D might be TRBD1 (6 bases). The germline V and J ends were trimmed by 1 base and 4 bases, with 10 bases remaining between them. The CDR3 sequence is 14 residues long. Germline-derived CDR1 and CDR2 are SGHDN and FVKESK. In DNA, the CDR3 is TGTGCCAGCAGCCAAGTCCCCAGGGGCACTGAAGCTTTCTTT. Protein product: CASSQVPRGTEAFF.

The rearrangement links TRBV7-8 to TRBJ2-2; TRBD2 is a possible D gene (6 bases). Germline-derived CDR1 and CDR2 are SGHVS and FQNEAQ. There are 14 residues in the CDR3. V was shortened by 2 bases and J by 4 bases, with 8 bases between the two germline ends. CDR3 bases: TGTGCCAGCAGCTTATACGGGGGCACCGGGGAGCTGTTTTTT. Translation gives CASSLYGGTGELFF.

This CDR3 is CASSQDTSGGTNTGELFF. The DNA for the CDR3 is TGCGCCAGCAGCCAAGATACTAGCGGGGGGACGAACACCGGGGAGCTGTTTTTT. This chain uses TRBV4-3 with TRBJ2-2; 12 bases agree with TRBD2. CDR1 is LGHNA and CDR2 is YSLEER in the germline V gene. The CDR3 is 18 amino acids. With 0 bases clipped from V and 0 bases from J, the junction kept 2 bases outside the gene matches.

This clone was counted a few times. This sequence joins TRBV28 and TRBJ2-7; 13 bases map to TRBD2. V was clipped by 5 bases and J by 4 bases; unmatched bases: 5. CDR3 length equals 15 residues. Germline V gene data show CDR1 as MDHEN and CDR2 as SYDVKM. The DNA for the CDR3 is TGTGCCAGCAGTACCGGGACTAGCGGGACTTACGAGCAGTACTTC. This codes for CASSTGTSGTYEQYF.

This chain joins TRBV28 and TRBJ2-4; 13 positions match TRBD2. Per the germline V gene, CDR1 is MDHEN and CDR2 is SYDVKM. Trimming cost V 6 bases and J 1 base; bases outside gene matches: 18. The length of the CDR3 is 21 residues. Here the CDR3 reads CASSPDLSGLAGWGAKNIQYF. The CDR3 DNA sequence: TGTGCCAGCAGCCCTGATCTCTCGGGACTAGCGGGATGGGGGGCCAAAAACATTCAGTACTTC.

The CDR3 loop reads CAASQGGVDTGELFF. The CDR3 bases are TGTGCCGCCTCACAGGGGGGTGTCGACACCGGGGAGCTGTTTTTT. This rearrangement joins TRBV19 to TRBJ2-2; 8 bases map to TRBD1. The length of the CDR3 is 15 residues. The ends lost 11 bases at V and 3 bases at J; junction bases unmatched: 11. Germline V CDR1 and CDR2: LNHDA, SQIVND (reference sequence).

The V gene is TRBV6-5, the J gene TRBJ2-5; a possible D gene is TRBD2 (6 bases). Germline V gene data show CDR1 as MNHEY and CDR2 as SVGAGI. The CDR3 contains 14 residues. Trimming shortened V by 1 base and J by 4 bases, and 10 bases separated the two germline ends. For the CDR3, the DNA is TGTGCCAGCAGTTACTTGGTGGGGGGAGAGACCCAGTACTTC. Residues: CASSYLVGGETQYF.